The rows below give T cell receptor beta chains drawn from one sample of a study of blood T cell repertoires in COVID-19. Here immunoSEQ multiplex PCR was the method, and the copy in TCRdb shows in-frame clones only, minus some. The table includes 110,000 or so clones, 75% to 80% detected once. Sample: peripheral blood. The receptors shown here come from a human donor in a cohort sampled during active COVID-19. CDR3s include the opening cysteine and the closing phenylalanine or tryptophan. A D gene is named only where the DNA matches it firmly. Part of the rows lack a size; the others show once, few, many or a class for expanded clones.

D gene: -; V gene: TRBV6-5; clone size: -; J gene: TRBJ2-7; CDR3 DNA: TGTGCCAGCAACCACAGGCACGGTACCTACGAGCAGTACTTC; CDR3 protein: CASNHRHGTYEQYF
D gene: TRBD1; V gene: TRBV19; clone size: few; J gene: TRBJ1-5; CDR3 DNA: TGTGCCAGTAGGGCCCGAGGTACAGGGGGCAATCAGCCCCAGCATTTT; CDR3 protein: CASRARGTGGNQPQHF
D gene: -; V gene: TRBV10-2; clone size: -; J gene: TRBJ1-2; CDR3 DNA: TGCGCCAGCAGGATACAGGGTTCCCTCGATGGCTACACCTTC; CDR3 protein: CASRIQGSLDGYTF
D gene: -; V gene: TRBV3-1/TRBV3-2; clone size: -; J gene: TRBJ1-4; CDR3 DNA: TGTGCCAGCAGCCAAAATTTGGGGAGGGGCCGGGAGGATGAAAAACTGTTTTTT; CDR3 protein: CASSQNLGRGREDEKLFF
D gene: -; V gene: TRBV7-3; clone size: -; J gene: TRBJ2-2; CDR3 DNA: TGTGCCAGCAGCTCAAGCGATTCACTAGCCGGGGAGCTGTTTTTT; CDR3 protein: CASSSSDSLAGELFF
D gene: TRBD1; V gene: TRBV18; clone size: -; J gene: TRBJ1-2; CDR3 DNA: TGTGCCAGCTCCCAGGGACAGGGGTATGGCTACACCTTC; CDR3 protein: CASSQGQGYGYTF
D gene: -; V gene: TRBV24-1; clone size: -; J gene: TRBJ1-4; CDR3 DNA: TGTGCCACCAGTGATTCGGACGGGGGGGACGAAAAACTGTTTTTT; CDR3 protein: CATSDSDGGDEKLFF
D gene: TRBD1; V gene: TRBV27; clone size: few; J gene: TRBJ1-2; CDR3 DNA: TGTGCCAGCAGTTTAACGCTGTGGGGGACAGGCCCAGCTAACTATGGCTACACCTTC; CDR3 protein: CASSLTLWGTGPANYGYTF
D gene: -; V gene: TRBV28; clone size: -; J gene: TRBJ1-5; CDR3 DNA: TGTGCCACTCGTGAGGGCCGGCCCCAGCATTTT; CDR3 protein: CATREGRPQHF
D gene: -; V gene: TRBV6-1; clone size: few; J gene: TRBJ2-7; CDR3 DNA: TGTGCCAGCAGTGAAAGGCCGGCGGGAACCTACGAGCAGTACTTC; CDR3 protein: CASSERPAGTYEQYF
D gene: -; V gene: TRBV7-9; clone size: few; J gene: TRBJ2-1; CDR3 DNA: TGTGCCAGCAGCTTTACTCCCTACTACAATGAGCAGTTCTTC; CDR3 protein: CASSFTPYYNEQFF
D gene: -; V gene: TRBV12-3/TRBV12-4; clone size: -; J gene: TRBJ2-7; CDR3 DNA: TGTGCCAGCAGTTTCGGGATAACCTACGAGCAGTACTTC; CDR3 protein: CASSFGITYEQYF
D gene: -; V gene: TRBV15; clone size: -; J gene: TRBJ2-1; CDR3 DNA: TGTGCCACCAGCCCCGACTGGAGCTCCTACAATGAGCAGTTCTTC; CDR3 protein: CATSPDWSSYNEQFF
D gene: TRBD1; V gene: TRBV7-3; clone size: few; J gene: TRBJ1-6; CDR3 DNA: TGTGCCAGCAGCCGGTCGGGACAGGGGGTGTCACCCCTCCACTTT; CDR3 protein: CASSRSGQGVSPLHF
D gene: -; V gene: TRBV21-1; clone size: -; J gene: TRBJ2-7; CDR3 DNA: TGTGCCAGCAGCAAAGTGCGGCCCTCCTACGAGCAGTACTTC; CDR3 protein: CASSKVRPSYEQYF
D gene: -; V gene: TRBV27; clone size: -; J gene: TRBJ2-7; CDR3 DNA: TGTGCCAGCAGTCTAATAGGGGACGAGCAGTACTTC; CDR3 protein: CASSLIGDEQYF
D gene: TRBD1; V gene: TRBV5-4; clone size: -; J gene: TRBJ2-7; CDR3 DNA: TGTGCCAGCAGCACAACAGGGGGCTCCTACGAGCAGTACTTC; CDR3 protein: CASSTTGGSYEQYF
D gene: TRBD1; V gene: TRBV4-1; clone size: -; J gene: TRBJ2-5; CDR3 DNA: TGCGCCAGCAGCCAAGATCTCTACAGGGGAGAGACCCAGTACTTC; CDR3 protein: CASSQDLYRGETQYF
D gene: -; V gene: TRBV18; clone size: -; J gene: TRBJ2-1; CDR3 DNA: TGTGCCAGCTCACCTAGTTGGCGGGACGACAATGAGCAGTTCTTC; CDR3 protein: CASSPSWRDDNEQFF
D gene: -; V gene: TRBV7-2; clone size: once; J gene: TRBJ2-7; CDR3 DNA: TGTGCCAGCAGCATAGGGGTTTACAGGGCCTACGAGCAGTACTTC; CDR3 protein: CASSIGVYRAYEQYF
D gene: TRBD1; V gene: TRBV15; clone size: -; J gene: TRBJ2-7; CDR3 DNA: TGTGCCACCAGCCCACTCCCGACAGGGAAAGGCTACGAGCAGTACTTC; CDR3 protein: CATSPLPTGKGYEQYF
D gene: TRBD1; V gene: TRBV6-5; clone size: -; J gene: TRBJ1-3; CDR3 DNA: TGTGCCAGCAGTTACCTGGGACAGAACTCTGGAAACACCATATATTTT; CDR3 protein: CASSYLGQNSGNTIYF
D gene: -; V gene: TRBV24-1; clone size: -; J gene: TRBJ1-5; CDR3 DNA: TGTGCCACCAGTGATTCAGATCAGCCCCAGCATTTT; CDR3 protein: CATSDSDQPQHF
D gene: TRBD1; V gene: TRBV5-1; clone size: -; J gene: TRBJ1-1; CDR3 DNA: TGCGCCAGCAGCTTGGTACAGGGGGCGCCCACTGAAGCTTTCTTT; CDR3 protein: CASSLVQGAPTEAFF
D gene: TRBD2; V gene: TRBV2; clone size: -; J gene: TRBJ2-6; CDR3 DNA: TGTGCCAGCAGTCTAGCGGGGGGCTCTGGGGCCAACGTCCTGACTTTC; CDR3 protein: CASSLAGGSGANVLTF
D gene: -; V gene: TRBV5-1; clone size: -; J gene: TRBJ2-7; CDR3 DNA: TGCGCCAGCAGCTTCCGGACAGACTACGAGCAGTACTTC; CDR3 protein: CASSFRTDYEQYF
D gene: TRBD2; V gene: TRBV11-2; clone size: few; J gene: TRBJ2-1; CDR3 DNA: TGTGCCAGCAGTGTGGTAAAGCTCGCTAGCGGTCAGTTCTTC; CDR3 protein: CASSVVKLASGQFF
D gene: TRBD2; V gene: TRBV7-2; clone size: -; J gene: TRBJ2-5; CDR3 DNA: TGTGCCAGCAGCTTAGCTAGGACGGCGGGGGGCCAAGAGACCCAGTACTTC; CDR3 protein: CASSLARTAGGQETQYF
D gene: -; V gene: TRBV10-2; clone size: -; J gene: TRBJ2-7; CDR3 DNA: TGCGCCAGCAGTGAGGGGCTAGGAGGGTACTTC; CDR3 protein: CASSEGLGGYF
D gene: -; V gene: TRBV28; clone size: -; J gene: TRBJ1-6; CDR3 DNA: TGTGCCAGCAGTTCCGGACAGAATTCACCCCTCCACTTT; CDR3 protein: CASSSGQNSPLHF
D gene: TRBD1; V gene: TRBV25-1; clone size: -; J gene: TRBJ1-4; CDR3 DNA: TGTGCCAGCAGTATGGACAGGGGGGGAAAACTGTTTTTT; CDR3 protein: CASSMDRGGKLFF
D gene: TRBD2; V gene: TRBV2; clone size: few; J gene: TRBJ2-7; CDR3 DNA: TGTGCCACTCACAAGCTCACTAGCGGATCCTACGAGCAGTACTTC; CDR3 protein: CATHKLTSGSYEQYF
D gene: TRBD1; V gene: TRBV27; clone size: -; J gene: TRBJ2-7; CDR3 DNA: TGTGCCAGCAGTTTTTCAGGGGGCCTCTCCTACGAGCAGTACTTC; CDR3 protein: CASSFSGGLSYEQYF
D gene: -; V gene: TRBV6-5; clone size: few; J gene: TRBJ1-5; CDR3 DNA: TGTGCCAGCAGATATGTATCGGGTCAGCCCCAGCATTTT; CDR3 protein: CASRYVSGQPQHF
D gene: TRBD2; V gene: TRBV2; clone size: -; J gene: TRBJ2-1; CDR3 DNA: TGTGCCAGCAGTGAGACTAGCGGGGGGCCAAGCTCCTACAATGAGCAGTTCTTC; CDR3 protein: CASSETSGGPSSYNEQFF
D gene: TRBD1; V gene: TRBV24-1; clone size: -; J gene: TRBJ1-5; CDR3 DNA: TGTGCGACAGGGGGAGTGCGTGGTCAGCCCCAGCATTTT; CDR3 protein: CATGGVRGQPQHF
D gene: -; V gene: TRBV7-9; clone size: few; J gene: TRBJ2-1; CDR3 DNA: TGTGCCAGCAGTCCTACTAGCTGGAATGAGCAGTTCTTC; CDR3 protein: CASSPTSWNEQFF
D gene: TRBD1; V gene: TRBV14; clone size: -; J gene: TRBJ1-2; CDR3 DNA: TGTGCCAGCAGCAAGGACAGGCGGTATGGCTACACCTTC; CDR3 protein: CASSKDRRYGYTF
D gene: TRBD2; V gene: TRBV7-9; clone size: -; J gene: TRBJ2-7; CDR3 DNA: TGTGCCAGCAGCCTAGCGGGAGGCCGCTCCTACGAGCAGTACTTC; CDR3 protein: CASSLAGGRSYEQYF
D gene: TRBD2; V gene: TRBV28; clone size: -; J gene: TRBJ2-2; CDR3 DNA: TGTGCCAGCAGCATAGCGGGAGGGAAGGACACCGGGGAGCTGTTTTTT; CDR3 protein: CASSIAGGKDTGELFF
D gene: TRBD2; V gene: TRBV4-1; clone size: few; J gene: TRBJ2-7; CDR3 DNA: TGCGCCAGCAGCTTAATGTTGGGACTACCCGTTATGAGTGGACCCAACGAGCAGTACTTC; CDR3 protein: CASSLMLGLPVMSGPNEQYF
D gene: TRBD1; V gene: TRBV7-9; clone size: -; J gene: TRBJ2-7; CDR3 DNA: TGTGCCAGCAGCTTCCTGGGACAGGTCTACGACGAGCAGTACTTC; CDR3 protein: CASSFLGQVYDEQYF
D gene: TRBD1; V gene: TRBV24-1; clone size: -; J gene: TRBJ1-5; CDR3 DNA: TGTGCCACCAGTGATGCAACCGGGACAGGGGTGGATCAGCCCCAGCATTTT; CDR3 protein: CATSDATGTGVDQPQHF
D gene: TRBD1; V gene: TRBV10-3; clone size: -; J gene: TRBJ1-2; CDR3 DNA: TGTGCCATCAGTGACGACAGGGATATTGATGGCTACACCTTC; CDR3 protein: CAISDDRDIDGYTF
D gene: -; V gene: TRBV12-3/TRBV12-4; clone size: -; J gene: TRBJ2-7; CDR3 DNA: TGTGCCAGCTCGACTGCTCCCTACGAGCAGTACTTC; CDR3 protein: CASSTAPYEQYF
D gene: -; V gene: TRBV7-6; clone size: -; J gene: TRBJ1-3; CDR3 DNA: TGTGCCAGCAGCGGTCCACCGTGGAGCTCTGGAAACACCATATATTTT; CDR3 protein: CASSGPPWSSGNTIYF
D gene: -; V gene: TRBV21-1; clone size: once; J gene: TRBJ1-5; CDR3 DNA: TGTGCCAGCAGCATTGGCGGAGTCCAGCCCCAGCATTTT; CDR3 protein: CASSIGGVQPQHF
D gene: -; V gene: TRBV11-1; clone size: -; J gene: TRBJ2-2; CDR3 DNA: TGTGCCAGCAGCGAACTAGGGGGTCCCGGGGAGCTGTTTTTT; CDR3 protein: CASSELGGPGELFF
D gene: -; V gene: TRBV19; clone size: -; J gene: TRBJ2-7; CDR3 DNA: TGTGCCAGTAGGGCGACACGGGGGACCTACGAGCAGTACTTC; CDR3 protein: CASRATRGTYEQYF
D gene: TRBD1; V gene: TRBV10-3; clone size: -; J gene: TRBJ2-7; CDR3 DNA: TGTGCCATCAGCCTTGACAGGGTGAGGGAGCAGTACTTC; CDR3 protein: CAISLDRVREQYF
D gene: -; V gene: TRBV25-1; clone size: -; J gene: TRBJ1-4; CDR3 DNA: TGTGCCAGCAGTGAATGGGGGGAGGAAAAACTGTTTTTT; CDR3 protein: CASSEWGEEKLFF
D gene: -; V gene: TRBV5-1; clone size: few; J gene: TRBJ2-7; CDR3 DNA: TGCGCCAGCAGCGCCGAACAGGGTACCTACGAGCAGTACTTC; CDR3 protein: CASSAEQGTYEQYF